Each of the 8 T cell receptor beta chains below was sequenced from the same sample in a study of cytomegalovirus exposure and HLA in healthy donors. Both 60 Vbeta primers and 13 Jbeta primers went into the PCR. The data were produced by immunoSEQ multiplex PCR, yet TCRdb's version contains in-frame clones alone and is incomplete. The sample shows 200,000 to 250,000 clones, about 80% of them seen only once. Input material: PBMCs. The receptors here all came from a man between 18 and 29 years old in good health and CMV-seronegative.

CDR3 region: CAWSPGQGARGYTF. DNA for the CDR3: TGTGCCTGGAGTCCCGGACAGGGGGCGCGGGGCTACACCTTC. This chain uses TRBV30 with TRBJ1-2, with 11 bases aligning to TRBD1. The CDR3 has 14 amino acids. The junction had 7 bases not matched to a gene; V was cut back by 2 bases and J by 8 bases. Germline loops: CDR1 GTSNPN, CDR2 SVGIG (reference sequence).

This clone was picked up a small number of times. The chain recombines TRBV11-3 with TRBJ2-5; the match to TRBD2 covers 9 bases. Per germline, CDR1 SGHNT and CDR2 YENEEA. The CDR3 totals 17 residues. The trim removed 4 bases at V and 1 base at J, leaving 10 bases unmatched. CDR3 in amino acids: CASSSTSGRLAQETQYF. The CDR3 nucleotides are TGTGCCAGCAGCTCGACTAGCGGACGCCTAGCCCAAGAGACCCAGTACTTC. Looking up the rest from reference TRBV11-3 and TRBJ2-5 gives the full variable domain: EAGVVQSPRYKIIEKKQPVAFWCNPISGHNTLYWYLQNLGQGPELLIRYENEEAVDDSQLPKDRFSAERLKGVDSTLKIQPAELGDSAVYLCASSSTSGRLAQETQYFGPGTRLLVL.

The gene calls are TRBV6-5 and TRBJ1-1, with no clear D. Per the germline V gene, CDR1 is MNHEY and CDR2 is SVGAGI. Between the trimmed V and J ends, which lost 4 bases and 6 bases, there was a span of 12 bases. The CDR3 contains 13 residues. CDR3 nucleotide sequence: TGTGCCAGCAGTTCTGGTTCTGAGGCTGAAGCTTTCTTT. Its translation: CASSSGSEAEAFF.

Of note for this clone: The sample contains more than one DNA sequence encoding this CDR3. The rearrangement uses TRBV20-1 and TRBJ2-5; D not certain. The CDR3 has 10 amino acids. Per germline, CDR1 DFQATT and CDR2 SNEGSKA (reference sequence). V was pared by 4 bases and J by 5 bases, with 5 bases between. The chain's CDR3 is CSATRETQYF. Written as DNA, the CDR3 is TGCAGTGCTACCCGGGAGACCCAGTACTTC.

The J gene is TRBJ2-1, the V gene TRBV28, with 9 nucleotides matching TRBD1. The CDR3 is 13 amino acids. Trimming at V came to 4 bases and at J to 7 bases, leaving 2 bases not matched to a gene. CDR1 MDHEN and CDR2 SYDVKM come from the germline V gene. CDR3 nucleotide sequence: TGTGCCAGCAGTTCCGGGACAGGGAATGAGCAGTTCTTC. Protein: CASSSGTGNEQFF.

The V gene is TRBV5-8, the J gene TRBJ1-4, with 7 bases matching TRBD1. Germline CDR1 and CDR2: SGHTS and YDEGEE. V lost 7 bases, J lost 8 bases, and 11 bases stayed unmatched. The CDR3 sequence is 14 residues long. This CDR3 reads CASPATGTAEKLFF. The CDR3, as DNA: TGTGCCAGCCCGGCTACCGGGACAGCGGAAAAACTGTTTTTT.

The CDR3 sequence is CASSRTSGSVDEQYF. The CDR3, as DNA: TGTGCCAGCAGTCGGACTAGCGGGAGTGTCGACGAGCAGTACTTC. The J gene is TRBJ2-7, the V gene TRBV6-5; 13 bases fit TRBD2. The trim removed 5 bases at V and 5 bases at J, leaving 6 bases unmatched. Germline lookup yields CDR1 MNHEY and CDR2 SVGAGI. There are 15 residues in the CDR3.

CDR3 in amino acids: CASSIKRGTEAFF. CDR3 in DNA: TGTGCCAGTAGTATTAAAAGGGGGACGGAAGCTTTCTTT. V gene TRBV19 combines with J gene TRBJ1-1; D might be TRBD1 (6 bases). CDR1 and CDR2 (germline): LNHDA, SQIVND (reference sequence). The CDR3 consists of 13 residues. The V end lost 3 bases, the J end lost 8 bases, and 13 bases lay between the germline ends.